A single sample gave rise to the 24 T cell receptor beta chains below, sequenced in a study of neurological immune-mediated disorders. TCRdb ran MiXCR on the 5' RACE reads and lists one entry per CDR3 protein. In the table there are some 60,000 distinct CDR3 sequences, roughly 10% of which are singletons. The time point is: longitudinal time-point 2. The sequencing sample was made of PBMCs. These receptors all come from a man younger than 45 in good health.

This clonotype was counted at least ten times. V is TRBV5-1 and J is TRBJ2-2; D may match TRBD1 or TRBD2 (7 bases each). V was trimmed by 1 base and J by 2 bases, leaving 15 bases between them. Germline lookup yields CDR1 SGHRS and CDR2 YFSETQ. The CDR3 extends over 17 amino acids. This chain's CDR3 is CASSLPTGRDNTGELFF. The CDR3 coding sequence is TGCGCCAGCAGCTTGCCGACAGGGAGGGATAACACCGGGGAGCTGTTTTTT.

This clonotype was detected many times. The V gene is TRBV5-1, the J gene TRBJ2-1; 10 nucleotides line up with TRBD1. CDR1 is SGHRS and CDR2 is YFSETQ in the germline V gene. The CDR3 extends over 17 amino acids. V lost 0 bases to trimming and J lost 8 bases; unmatched junction nucleotides: 11. CDR3 region: CASSLALRDRGRDEQFF. As DNA, the CDR3 is TGCGCCAGCAGCTTGGCCCTCCGGGACAGGGGAAGAGATGAGCAGTTCTTC.

In this sample, this clonotype turned up many times. The rearrangement joins TRBV5-1 to TRBJ1-2, with D hard to call. Germline CDR1 SGHRS, CDR2 YFSETQ. The CDR3 spans 17 residues. Between the trimmed V and J ends, which lost 4 bases and 0 bases, there was a span of 19 bases. Written as DNA, the CDR3 is TGCGCCAGCAGCAGCTTGGAGGCAGGCCGACCTAACTATGGCTACACCTTC. It is translated as CASSSLEAGRPNYGYTF.

Many counts were recorded for this clonotype. The chain joins TRBV7-8 to TRBJ1-1; D remains unclear. CDR1 and CDR2 from the germline V gene are SGHVS and FQNEAQ. The CDR3 is made up of 15 amino acids. V was clipped by 5 bases and J by 0 bases, with 13 bases between them. The CDR3 sequence: CASSPVEQLNTEAFF. The DNA for the CDR3 is TGTGCCAGCAGCCCTGTCGAACAGTTGAACACTGAAGCTTTCTTT.

This clonotype was recorded many times. The gene calls are TRBV20-1 and TRBJ1-1; D is ambiguous. The CDR3 loop spans 12 amino acids. The V end was cut by 3 bases, the J end by 1 base, with 6 bases between. Germline CDR1 is DFQATT and CDR2 is SNEGSKA (reference sequence). The CDR3 bases are TGCAGTGCTAGGCCGCAGAACACTGAAGCTTTCTTT. It specifies CSARPQNTEAFF.

This clonotype was detected many times. CDR3 loop: CASSRTEDSSYEQYF. CDR3 DNA: TGTGCCAGCAGCAGAACTGAGGACAGCTCCTACGAGCAGTACTTC. The J gene is TRBJ2-7, the V gene TRBV28; D is perhaps TRBD1 (6 bases). V lost 6 bases and J lost 0, with 15 bases in between. Germline CDR1 reads MDHEN; CDR2 reads SYDVKM. The CDR3 totals 15 residues.

This clonotype was seen repeatedly, ten times or more. This chain uses TRBV6-6 with TRBJ1-3, with unresolved D. V lost 6 bases and J 0 bases, leaving 6 bases between the germline ends. CDR1 and CDR2 from the germline V gene are MNHNY and SVGAGI (reference sequence). This CDR3 has 13 residues. CDR3 in amino acids: CASREGSGNTIYF. Here the CDR3 DNA reads TGTGCCAGCAGGGAAGGCTCTGGAAACACCATATATTTT.

This clonotype has ten or more counts. One end of the junction varies from germline; a read error may be responsible. The gene calls are TRBV28 and TRBJ1-2, with a weak D call TRBD1 (5 bases). The CDR3 spans 13 residues. Germline lookup yields CDR1 MDHEN and CDR2 SYDVKM. CDR3 bases: TGTGTCAGCAGATCGACAGACCGCTATGGCTACACCTTC. It translates to CVSRSTDRYGYTF.

The sample holds many counts of this clonotype. J is TRBJ2-2 and V is TRBV2; TRBD2 agrees at 10 bases. Germline V gene lookup returns CDR1 SNHLY and CDR2 FYNNEI. The CDR3 has 15 amino acids. V was pared by 5 bases and J by 4 bases, with 4 bases of the junction left unmatched. CDR3 region: CASSSSGRSTGELFF. The DNA for the CDR3 is TGTGCCAGCAGTTCTAGCGGGAGAAGCACCGGGGAGCTGTTTTTT.

Turning to this clonotype: A much bigger clone sits one base away, suggesting this may be a read error. V is TRBV5-1 and J is TRBJ2-1; D remains unclear. Germline values: CDR1 SGHRS, CDR2 YFSETQ. The CDR3 extends over 16 amino acids. V lost 4 bases and J 0 bases, leaving 14 bases between the germline ends. The CDR3 region is CASSINYRGSYNEQFF. In DNA form, the CDR3 reads TGCGCCAGCAGCATAAATTACAGAGGCTCCTACAATGAGCAGTTCTTC. Using reference TRBV5-1 and TRBJ2-1 for the parts outside the CDR3, the full variable domain is KAGVTQTPRYLIKTRGQQVTLSCSPISGHRSVSWYQQTPGQGLQFLFEYFSETQRNKGNFPGRFSGRQFSNSRSEMNVSTLELGDSALYLCASSINYRGSYNEQFFGPGTRLTVL.

This clonotype came up many times. The rearrangement uses TRBV15 and TRBJ1-1; no firm D call. V lost 2 bases to trimming and J lost 3 bases, with 13 bases between them. This CDR3 has 15 amino acids. CDR1 is LNHNV and CDR2 is YYDKDF in the germline V gene (reference sequence). CDR3 bases: TGTGCCACCAGCAGAAGGACTTCCGGGGACACTGAAGCTTTCTTT. Amino acids: CATSRRTSGDTEAFF.

This clonotype was detected many times. The chain employs TRBV5-1 and TRBJ1-2, with D hard to call. Deletions cut 2 bases from V and 3 bases from J, with 17 bases between. CDR3 length equals 16 residues. CDR1 SGHRS and CDR2 YFSETQ come from the germline V gene. The CDR3 nucleotides read TGCGCCAGCAGCTTTCAGGACCCAACGGCGGACTATGGCTACACCTTC. Protein product: CASSFQDPTADYGYTF.

Comments on this clonotype: A much bigger clone sits one base away, suggesting this may be a read error. The rearrangement uses TRBV6-5 and TRBJ2-7; tentative D call: TRBD2 (5 bases). V lost 4 bases and J lost 4, with 14 bases in between. The germline gives CDR1 MNHEY, CDR2 SVGAGI. This CDR3 comprises 14 residues. Written as DNA, the CDR3 is TGTGCCAGCAGTTGCGTGCCGGGCGGGTACGAGCAGTACTTC. It specifies CASSCVPGGYEQYF.

This clonotype was picked up many times. The chain links TRBV12-3 or TRBV12-4 to TRBJ1-4; a possible D gene is TRBD1 (6 bases). The V end lost 5 bases, the J end lost 0 bases, and 13 bases lay between the germline ends. The CDR3 spans 16 residues. CDR3 bases: TGTGCCAGCAGTCCGGACAGCCCCGCAACTAATGAAAAACTGTTTTTT. Residues: CASSPDSPATNEKLFF.

This clonotype came up a few times. V gene TRBV20-1 combines with J gene TRBJ1-2; the D gene is possibly TRBD1 (6 bases). CDR1 and CDR2 from the germline V gene are DFQATT and SNEGSKA (reference sequence). The V gene lost 6 bases and the J gene lost 2 bases, with 16 bases spanning the gap. The CDR3 sequence is 14 residues long. The chain's CDR3 is CSATDRKLNYGYTF. The DNA of the CDR3 is TGCAGTGCCACGGACAGAAAACTCAACTATGGCTACACCTTC.

This clonotype was observed many times. This sequence joins TRBV7-2 and TRBJ2-1; D not certain. Trimming stripped 5 bases from V and 4 bases from J, with 12 bases between. Germline CDR1 and CDR2: SGHTA and FQGNSA. This CDR3 spans 14 amino acids. The CDR3 DNA sequence: TGTGCCAGCAGCCTAAGGGCGAATTACAATGAGCAGTTCTTC. Translating it yields CASSLRANYNEQFF.

This clonotype occurred many times. The chain has TRBV20-1 and TRBJ1-5, with 7 bases lining up with TRBD1. V lost 4 bases to trimming and J lost 0 bases; unmatched junction nucleotides: 6. This CDR3 spans 15 amino acids. CDR1 and CDR2 from the germline V gene are DFQATT and SNEGSKA (reference sequence). The CDR3: CSATTGANSNQPQHF. CDR3 sequence (DNA): TGCAGTGCTACCACAGGGGCCAATAGCAATCAGCCCCAGCATTTT.

The rearrangement joins TRBV5-1 to TRBJ1-3; D is uncertain. Germline CDR1 reads SGHRS; CDR2 reads YFSETQ. This CDR3 region has 15 residues. Trimming took 0 bases from V and 4 from J, leaving 11 bases between them. The CDR3 loop reads CASSLEGSSGNTIYF. DNA of the CDR3: TGCGCCAGCAGCTTGGAAGGATCTTCGGGAAACACCATATATTTT.

This clonotype is judged large. This chain connects TRBV28 to TRBJ1-3; D is possibly TRBD1 (5 bases). CDR3 length: 13 amino acids. Germline V CDR1 and CDR2: MDHEN, SYDVKM. V was clipped by 3 bases and J by 3 bases, with 6 bases between them. For the CDR3, the DNA is TGTGCCAGCAGTTTGGGACGTGGAAACACCATATATTTT. Amino acids: CASSLGRGNTIYF.

Concerning this clonotype: Germline is not matched at one junction end, which may reflect a read error. The chain recombines TRBV4-2 with TRBJ1-1; TRBD1 is a possible D gene (5 bases). This CDR3 has 12 residues. Germline V CDR1 and CDR2: LGHNA, YNFKEQ. The CDR3 nucleotides are TGTGCCGGCAGCCCAAACGCGGGGGAGGCCTTCTTT. Its protein is CAGSPNAGEAFF.

This clonotype was picked up many times. The CDR3 loop is CASSSGWNEQFF. Written as DNA, the CDR3 is TGTGCCAGCAGCTCCGGGTGGAATGAGCAGTTCTTC. The genes are TRBV11-2 and TRBJ2-1; D remains ambiguous. CDR3 size: 12 residues. Germline-derived CDR1 and CDR2 are SGHAT and FQNNGV. V shed 4 bases and J shed 7 bases, with 8 bases lying between them.

The J gene is TRBJ2-3, the V gene TRBV6-6; 9 positions agree with TRBD2. Germline V gene lookup returns CDR1 MNHNY and CDR2 SVGAGI (reference sequence). V was clipped by 6 bases and J by 3 bases; unmatched bases: 10. This CDR3 has 16 amino acids. The CDR3 loop is CASSLGLARLTDTQYF. Here the CDR3 DNA reads TGTGCCAGCAGCCTGGGACTAGCCCGTTTGACAGATACGCAGTATTTT.

In this sample, this clonotype turned up many times. This sequence joins TRBV12-3 or TRBV12-4 and TRBJ1-3; D uncertain. V dropped 7 bases and J dropped 3 bases, with 16 bases sitting between them. The length of the CDR3 is 15 residues. The CDR3 nucleotides read TGTGCCAGCATCTTTAGCGGCAGCGGTGGAAACACCATATATTTT. Its protein is CASIFSGSGGNTIYF.

The chain links TRBV5-1 to TRBJ2-7, with 8 bases lining up with TRBD2. The CDR3 is made up of 14 amino acids. V trimming: 0 bases; J trimming: 4 bases; junction bases outside the gene matches: 3. Germline-derived CDR1 and CDR2 are SGHRS and YFSETQ. CDR3 sequence reads: CASSLDGRGYEQYF. CDR3 in DNA: TGCGCCAGCAGCTTGGACGGGAGGGGGTACGAGCAGTACTTC.